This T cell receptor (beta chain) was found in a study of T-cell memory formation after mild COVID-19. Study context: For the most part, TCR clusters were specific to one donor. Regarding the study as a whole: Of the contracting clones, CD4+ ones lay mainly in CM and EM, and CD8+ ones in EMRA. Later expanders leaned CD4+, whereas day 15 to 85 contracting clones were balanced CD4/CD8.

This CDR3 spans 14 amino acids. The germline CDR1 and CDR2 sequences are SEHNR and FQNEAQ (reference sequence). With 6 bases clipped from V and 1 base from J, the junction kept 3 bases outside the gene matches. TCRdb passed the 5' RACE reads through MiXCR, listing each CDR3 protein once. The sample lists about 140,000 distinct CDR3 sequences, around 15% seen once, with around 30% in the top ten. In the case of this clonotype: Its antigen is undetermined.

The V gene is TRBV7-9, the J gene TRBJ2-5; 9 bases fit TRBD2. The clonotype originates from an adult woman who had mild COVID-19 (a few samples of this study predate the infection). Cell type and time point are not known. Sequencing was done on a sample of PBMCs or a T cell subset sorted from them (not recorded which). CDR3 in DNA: TGTGCCAGCAGACAGACTAGCGGCCAAGAGACCCAGTACTTC. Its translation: CASRQTSGQETQYF. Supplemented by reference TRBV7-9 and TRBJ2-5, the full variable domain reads DTGVSQNPRHKITKRGQNVTFRCDPISEHNRLYWYRQTLGQGPEFLTYFQNEAQLEKSRLLSDRFSAERPKGSFSTLEIQRTEQGDSAMYLCASRQTSGQETQYFGPGTRLLVL.